This T cell receptor beta chain was observed in a study of T cell responses to AZD1222 COVID-19 vaccine (dated by TCRdb to about 2021). With respect to the entire study: TCR sequencing was performed for 230 to 250 trial participants, of whom some 200 were given two doses of AZD1222 and around 25 were given two doses of MenACWY control vaccine. Trial participants were enrolled by age into 18-55, 56-69 and 70-plus year subgroups, with approximately 150, 30 and 60 TCR-sequenced participants respectively. The study at large found these results: The 56-69-year group was small, and its depth increase did not reach significance, likely because of low power. Because no day 14 peak-response samples were available, repertoires were characterized only after the peak T cell response. Reportedly, almost half of the unique spike-specific TCRs recognized epitopes lying outside the regions that are mutated in the B.1.351 and B.1.1.7 variants. The vaccine-associated CD4 TCRs covered the entire spike protein, and the dominant responses fell in regions 160-218 and 743-854. Conclusions about previously exposed vaccinees are limited, since just six or seven AZD1222 recipients were seropositive for SARS-CoV-2 at baseline. A significant rise in spike-specific TCR breadth and depth was observed after two AZD1222 doses relative to day 0 and relative to MenACWY recipients. Participants were mostly white British and included more females than males, and it was suggested by the authors that clonal diversity may have been underestimated.

A single count supports this clone. Its antigen remains unidentified. Base qualities are missing; no much larger clone stands one base away. The CDR3 regions of human TCRbeta chains were analyzed by immunosequencing. In the original analysis: TCRs in the repertoires were matched against a reference library of SARS-CoV-2-specific TCRs that had been generated with the MIRA antigen-specificity platform. Breadth meant the fraction of unique TCRs that were SARS-CoV-2-associated, whereas depth meant the fraction of total T cells that were SARS-CoV-2-associated. Using the MIRA data, each spike-specific TCR was mapped to the spike region that the TCR reacts to and placed in a CD4 or CD8 class. Log10-transformed breadth and depth values were compared by one-way ANOVA with Sidak's multiple comparisons tests. TCRdb stores this immuneACCESS table with in-frame sequences only. Part of the clones is absent; in the studies checked, under half of the shortfall reflects unresolved V genes, and no reason is known for the rest. Clone size and V and J calls were adopted from that table, with D and trimming inferred from the DNA. For this sample there are about 60,000 clones; about nine tenths appear just once. The top ten constitute 6.3% of the sample.

The label giving this sample's time point can be read as: about 28 days (+/-7) after the second vaccine dose. The treatment or condition label for this specimen denotes: meningococcal conjugate vaccine given as trial control. The vaccinee samples were drawn from two UK trials, COV001 and COV002, one of which was a single-blind randomized controlled phase 2/3 trial testing AZD1222 (ChAdOx1 nCoV-19) in healthy adults. Trial participant PBMC samples were collected at day 0 and day 28 after the second dose for TCRbeta chain sequencing. At the junction V is shortened by 5 bases and J by 8 bases, with 9 bases in between. The germline V gene (reference sequence) provides CDR1 DFQATT and CDR2 SNEGSKA. Reading from cysteine to phenylalanine, the CDR3 counts 10 amino acids. The CDR3 DNA has 30 bases and is translated from base 1.

This material consisted of peripheral blood, taken 28 days after the second dose of the MenACWY control vaccine. The TCR originated in an adult who received the MenACWY meningococcal vaccine as a control. The rearranged chain carries TRBV20-1 and TRBJ1-1, with the D gene not clear enough to name. CDR3 protein: CSAPTAEAFF. The sequenced DNA: TGCAGTGCTCCCACAGCCGAAGCTTTCTTT.